These 20 T cell receptor beta chains were all obtained from the same sample, sequenced in a study of T cell changes during pregnancy in multiple sclerosis. Method: immunoSEQ multiplex PCR; TCRdb's copy keeps in-frame clones and lacks some. The top ten hold approximately 5.9% of the sample, which has 33,000 or so clones, around 90% seen once. Material: peripheral blood, obtained in the third trimester of pregnancy. The receptors here all came from a female donor in good health, enrolled as a control in a pregnancy study.

V and J are TRBV7-6 and TRBJ2-1; perhaps TRBD1 as D (6 bases). Deletions cut 6 bases from V and 6 bases from J, with 21 bases between. CDR3 length: 16 residues. Germline V gene sequence: CDR1 SGHVS, CDR2 FNYEAQ. The CDR3 DNA reads as TGTGCCAGCAGACCAATCAGGGGTGTTAGAAGCAATGAGCAGTTCTTC. It translates to CASRPIRGVRSNEQFF.

The rearrangement links TRBV28 to TRBJ2-1; D perhaps matches TRBD2 (6 bases). The CDR3 contains 12 residues. Trimming removed 1 base at V and 16 bases at J, with 14 bases between. Germline CDR1 and CDR2: MDHEN and SYDVKM. As DNA, the CDR3 is TGTGCCAGCAGTTTATCGGCTAGCGAGGGATTCTTC. It specifies CASSLSASEGFF.

V usage is TRBV6-6 and J usage is TRBJ2-5; TRBD1 matches at 7 bases. V lost 0 bases to trimming and J lost 1 base; unmatched junction nucleotides: 2. This CDR3 spans 15 amino acids. The germline V gene has CDR1 MNHNY and CDR2 SVGAGI (reference sequence). The CDR3 protein is CASSYSDRVQETQYF. CDR3 nucleotide sequence: TGTGCCAGCAGTTACTCCGACAGGGTCCAAGAGACCCAGTACTTC.

This clone was observed once. This chain joins TRBV27 and TRBJ2-3; 8 nucleotides align to TRBD2. The CDR3 has 16 residues. Germline values: CDR1 MNHEY, CDR2 SMNVEV (reference sequence). The junction had 13 bases not matched to a gene; V was cut back by 6 bases and J by 5 bases. DNA for the CDR3: TGTGCCAGCAGCCCCCTCCCGGGGGGGCGGGGAGATACGCAGTATTTT. This codes for CASSPLPGGRGDTQYF.

The J gene is TRBJ1-1, the V gene TRBV10-3; 7 bases agree with TRBD1. This CDR3 comprises 12 residues. Germline CDR1 and CDR2: ENHRY and SYGVKD. The V segment lost 4 bases and the J segment 11 bases; nucleotides outside the gene matches: 7. The CDR3 DNA reads as TGTGCCATCAGTGTCAACAGGGGTCAGGCTTTCTTT. As protein: CAISVNRGQAFF.

The V gene is TRBV6-5, the J gene TRBJ2-1; 11 positions agree with TRBD2. Germline-derived CDR1 and CDR2 are MNHEY and SVGAGI. The junction had 4 bases not matched to a gene; V was cut back by 0 bases and J by 6 bases. The CDR3 sequence is 16 residues long. CDR3 sequence reads: CASSYSPTSGGNEQFF. CDR3 bases: TGTGCCAGCAGTTACTCGCCCACTAGCGGGGGCAATGAGCAGTTCTTC.

This clone was observed a few times. The chain carries TRBV30 and TRBJ2-7, with 14 nucleotides matching TRBD2. Germline CDR1 is GTSNPN and CDR2 is SVGIG (reference sequence). This CDR3 region has 15 residues. V dropped 8 bases and J dropped 7; count of bases not matched to a gene: 13. The CDR3: CATGLAGEGGGEQYF. CDR3 sequence (DNA): TGTGCCACGGGACTAGCGGGAGAAGGGGGTGGAGAGCAGTACTTC.

DNA of the CDR3: TGTGCCAGCAGTTATAAGGGGGGGAATTCACCCCTCCACTTT. It translates to CASSYKGGNSPLHF. The genes are TRBV6-5 and TRBJ1-6; tentative D call: TRBD1 (6 bases). Per the germline V gene, CDR1 is MNHEY and CDR2 is SVGAGI. Trimming shortened V by 3 bases and J by 7 bases, and 10 bases separated the two germline ends. The CDR3 spans 14 residues.

The genes are TRBV4-1 and TRBJ2-3, with 10 bases that match TRBD2. Germline-derived CDR1 and CDR2 are MGHRA and YSYEKL. Losses at the gene ends were 2 bases for V and 4 bases for J; bases not matched to a gene: 3. CDR3 length: 15 amino acids. The CDR3 DNA follows: TGCGCCAGCAGCCAACTAGCGGGAGTGGCAGATACGCAGTATTTT. Its protein product is CASSQLAGVADTQYF.

The rearrangement links TRBV4-1 to TRBJ2-6; 8 positions agree with TRBD2. CDR3 length equals 18 residues. The V gene's germline CDR1 is MGHRA and CDR2 YSYEKL. Germline trimming cut 1 base from V and 2 bases from J; bases unmatched to any gene: 7. CDR3 sequence: CASSQAGGRNTGANVLTF. The CDR3 DNA is TGCGCCAGCAGCCAAGCGGGCGGGAGGAACACTGGGGCCAACGTCCTGACTTTC.

The chain carries TRBV1 and TRBJ2-7; TRBD2, the table's D call, lacks a check against the DNA. TRBV1 is a recognized pseudogene. The CDR3 runs to 16 residues. The CDR3 region has the DNA TGCACCAGCAGCCGACAAAGCGGCGGGGTCCCCTACGAGCAGTACTTC. Translation gives CTSSRQSGGVPYEQYF.

The chain combines TRBV7-3 with TRBJ1-1; 8 positions agree with TRBD1. Germline CDR1 reads SGHTA; CDR2 reads FQGTGA. The CDR3 extends over 14 amino acids. The V and J ends lost 5 bases and 5 bases, in that order; junction bases with no gene match: 7. The CDR3: CASSLQGASTEAFF. CDR3 DNA: TGTGCCAGCAGCCTCCAGGGGGCTAGTACTGAAGCTTTCTTT.

This chain connects TRBV28 to TRBJ1-2, with 8 bases lining up with TRBD1. Germline trimming cut 4 bases from V and 4 bases from J; bases unmatched to any gene: 5. The CDR3 covers 14 residues. Germline loops: CDR1 MDHEN, CDR2 SYDVKM. CDR3 in amino acids: CASSSTGEVYGYTF. CDR3 nucleotide sequence: TGTGCCAGCAGTTCGACAGGGGAGGTCTATGGCTACACCTTC.

The chain employs TRBV9 and TRBJ2-3; perhaps TRBD2 as D (7 bases). The V gene lost 2 bases and the J gene lost 3 bases, with 16 bases spanning the gap. CDR1 and CDR2 from the germline V gene are SGDLS and YYNGEE. CDR3 length: 16 amino acids. This CDR3 reads CASSVRGAVVTDTQYF. The DNA for the CDR3 is TGTGCCAGCAGCGTTCGGGGGGCGGTTGTGACAGATACGCAGTATTTT.

The chain combines TRBV6-6 with TRBJ1-1; D is possibly TRBD1 (5 bases). The CDR3 loop spans 14 amino acids. The germline V gene has CDR1 MNHNY and CDR2 SVGAGI (reference sequence). Trimming removed 8 bases at V and 0 bases at J, with 13 bases between. In DNA, the CDR3 is TGTGCCAGCCGATTGGGGCGATTGAACACTGAAGCTTTCTTT. This sequence encodes CASRLGRLNTEAFF.

The chain has TRBV5-4 and TRBJ1-6; possibly TRBD1 for D (5 bases). V gave up 3 bases and J gave up 5 bases, with 15 bases separating them. Per germline, CDR1 SGHNT and CDR2 YYREEE (reference sequence). The CDR3 is made up of 16 amino acids. The CDR3 DNA reads as TGTGCCAGCAGCTCCGTACCGGGGGGAGATAATTCACCCCTCCACTTT. Translating gives CASSSVPGGDNSPLHF.

The chain combines TRBV15 with TRBJ1-1; weak D call: TRBD1 (5 bases). V gave up 0 bases and J gave up 10 bases, with 12 bases separating them. The CDR3 consists of 13 residues. The germline V gene encodes CDR1 LNHNV and CDR2 YYDKDF (reference sequence). The CDR3 DNA reads as TGTGCCACCAGCAGAGACAGGGCCTCAGGAGCTTTCTTT. Protein: CATSRDRASGAFF.

This clone was recorded only once. V is TRBV9 and J is TRBJ2-3; 10 bases map to TRBD2. Germline V lookup: CDR1 SGDLS, CDR2 YYNGEE. The CDR3 loop spans 16 amino acids. Trimming removed 0 bases from V and 4 bases from J; junction bases left unmatched: 5. CDR3 bases: TGTGCCAGCAGCGTAGGCAATAGCGGGGGGCCAGATACGCAGTATTTT. This sequence encodes CASSVGNSGGPDTQYF.

The chain joins TRBV5-6 to TRBJ2-2; a weak D match, TRBD1 (6 bases). The V and J ends lost 2 bases and 5 bases respectively, with 7 bases between them. The CDR3 is 13 residues long. The germline gives CDR1 SGHDT, CDR2 YYEEEE. The CDR3 DNA is TGTGCCAGCAGCTTAGACAGGACCGGGGAGCTGTTTTTT. Translation gives CASSLDRTGELFF.

This chain links TRBV27 with TRBJ2-4, with 7 nucleotides matching TRBD1. V shed 2 bases, J shed 0 bases, and the junction held 13 bases outside the gene matches. There are 19 residues in the CDR3. Per the germline V gene, CDR1 is MNHEY and CDR2 is SMNVEV (reference sequence). This chain's CDR3 is CASSLRGDRVFLAKNIQYF. The DNA of the CDR3 is TGTGCCAGCAGTTTAAGAGGTGACAGGGTTTTTTTAGCCAAAAACATTCAGTACTTC.